The rows below give T cell receptor beta chains drawn from one sample of a study of blood T cells in healthy people across ages. One entry per CDR3 protein, called by TCRdb with MiXCR from the 5' RACE reads. The data show more than 800,000 distinct CDR3 sequences, less than 50% seen once. Sequenced input: blood. The origin of the receptors is a woman in her sixties or seventies in good health. CDR3s include the opening cysteine and the closing phenylalanine or tryptophan. Each record gives: D gene, V gene, clone size, J gene, CDR3 protein, CDR3 DNA. The D gene is left open where the match is weak. Rows may omit the clone size; those that give it use once, few, many or a size class.

>TRBD1|TRBV4-1|-|TRBJ2-7
CASSQAVGGYYEQYF
TGCGCCAGCAGCCAAGCAGTAGGGGGCTATTACGAGCAGTACTTC
>-|TRBV12-3/TRBV12-4|few|TRBJ2-7
CASSSPEELHEQYF
TGTGCCAGCAGTTCCCCCGAAGAGCTCCACGAGCAGTACTTC
>-|TRBV18|-|TRBJ2-4
CASSGPAEPNIQYF
TGTGCCAGCTCAGGGCCAGCGGAACCAAACATTCAGTACTTC
>-|TRBV20-1|-|TRBJ2-1
CSARDGRVRNEQFF
TGCAGTGCTAGAGATGGGCGGGTCCGCAATGAGCAGTTCTTC
>-|TRBV20-1|few|TRBJ2-7
CSARDRTYEQYF
TGCAGTGCGCGGGACAGAACCTACGAGCAGTACTTC
>-|TRBV2|few|TRBJ1-4
CASRARGNNEKLFF
TGTGCCAGCAGGGCCAGGGGTAATAATGAAAAACTGTTTTTT
>TRBD1|TRBV5-6|-|TRBJ2-1
CASRTGELYNEQFF
TGTGCCAGCAGGACAGGGGAACTATACAATGAGCAGTTCTTC
>-|TRBV5-1|-|TRBJ1-2
CASSLDAAQNYGYTF
TGCGCCAGCAGCTTGGACGCAGCGCAGAACTATGGCTACACCTTC
>TRBD2|TRBV7-6|-|TRBJ2-1
CASSLGLAGGRNEQFF
TGTGCCAGCAGCTTGGGACTAGCGGGGGGGCGGAATGAGCAGTTCTTC
>-|TRBV7-6|-|TRBJ2-1
CASSARRGRNEQFF
TGTGCCAGCAGCGCCCGACGGGGACGCAATGAGCAGTTCTTC
>-|TRBV11-2|-|TRBJ2-7
CASSRVKWQFYEQYF
TGTGCCAGCAGCCGGGTAAAATGGCAGTTCTACGAGCAGTACTTC
>TRBD2|TRBV5-1|-|TRBJ2-5
CASSSTSGRVETQYF
TGCGCCAGCAGCTCCACTAGCGGGAGGGTAGAGACCCAGTACTTC